The rows below give T cell receptor beta chains drawn from one sample of a study of blood T cell repertoires in COVID-19. Sequenced by immunoSEQ multiplex PCR; TCRdb stores in-frame clones only, minus some. The table has around 43,000 clones, roughly 87% seen once; the top ten hold roughly 6.4%. The sequenced material came from peripheral blood. These receptors originate from a human donor in a cohort sampled during active COVID-19. The CDR3 runs from the conserved cysteine through the conserved F or W. The D gene is left open where the match is weak. Clone sizes are given selectively: once, few, many, or a class where the clone is expanded.

abundance,v_gene,d_gene,j_gene,CDR3aa,CDR3nt
NA,TRBV4-1,TRBD2,TRBJ2-1,CASSQGERGSYNEQFF,TGCGCCAGCAGCCAAGGAGAGCGGGGATCCTACAATGAGCAGTTCTTC
NA,TRBV19,TRBD1,TRBJ1-2,CASSRQGGYGYTF,TGTGCCAGTAGTCGACAGGGAGGCTATGGCTACACCTTC
NA,TRBV6-6,NA,TRBJ1-1,CASSLSHPEYLDTEAFF,TGTGCCAGCAGTCTAAGCCACCCTGAGTACCTTGACACTGAAGCTTTCTTT
once,TRBV6-5,TRBD1,TRBJ2-7,CASSWDRLTYEQYF,TGTGCCAGCAGCTGGGACAGACTCACCTACGAGCAGTACTTC
once,TRBV11-2,NA,TRBJ2-1,CASSLGAGLVNEQFF,TGTGCCAGCAGCTTAGGAGCAGGGCTAGTCAATGAGCAGTTCTTC
NA,TRBV30,NA,TRBJ1-3,CAWIRDTGNTIYF,TGTGCCTGGATCCGGGACACTGGAAACACCATATATTTT
NA,TRBV5-1,TRBD2,TRBJ2-7,CATSILSGGYYEQYF,TGCGCCACCAGCATTCTATCGGGGGGGTACTACGAGCAGTACTTC
few,TRBV29-1,TRBD2,TRBJ2-1,CSVGDYYNEQFF,TGCAGCGTCGGGGACTACTACAATGAGCAGTTCTTC
NA,TRBV15,NA,TRBJ2-2,CATSRGLLETGELFF,TGTGCCACCAGCAGAGGACTCTTGGAAACCGGGGAGCTGTTTTTT
NA,TRBV12-5,TRBD2,TRBJ2-5,CASGLVLAGGETQYF,TGTGCTAGTGGTTTGGTATTAGCGGGAGGGGAGACCCAGTACTTC
NA,TRBV18,NA,TRBJ1-1,CASSSLLGEAFF,TGTGCCAGCTCATCCCTCCTGGGAGAGGCTTTCTTT
NA,TRBV14,NA,TRBJ1-2,CASSQVSLYYGYTF,TGTGCCAGCAGCCAAGTGAGCCTGTACTATGGCTACACCTTC
NA,TRBV7-2,TRBD1,TRBJ1-2,CASSPYPGQDYGYTF,TGTGCCAGCAGCCCTTACCCGGGACAGGACTATGGCTACACCTTC
NA,TRBV7-9,NA,TRBJ1-1,CASSLQRAGYTEAFF,TGTGCCAGCTCCTTACAGCGGGCTGGGTACACTGAAGCTTTCTTT
once,TRBV19,NA,TRBJ1-4,CASSDTGATNEKLFF,TGTGCCAGTAGTGATACGGGTGCAACTAATGAAAAACTGTTTTTT
NA,TRBV5-1,NA,TRBJ2-3,CASSLGAGAPGTQYF,TGCGCCAGCAGCTTGGGGGCGGGTGCCCCGGGTACGCAGTATTTT
NA,TRBV18,TRBD1,TRBJ1-6,CASSPMDRDSPLHF,TGTGCCAGCTCACCGATGGACAGGGATTCACCCCTCCACTTT
NA,TRBV12-3/TRBV12-4,NA,TRBJ2-2,CASSLGGPGELFF,TGTGCCAGCAGTTTAGGGGGGCCCGGGGAGCTGTTTTTT
few,TRBV21-1,NA,TRBJ1-5,CASSMGQGDQPQHF,TGTGCCAGCAGCATGGGACAGGGCGATCAGCCCCAGCATTTT
NA,TRBV5-6,TRBD2,TRBJ2-7,CASSFGGRASYEQYF,TGTGCCAGCAGCTTCGGCGGGAGGGCCTCCTACGAGCAGTACTTC
NA,TRBV27,TRBD2,TRBJ2-1,CASSLIGLAGAQFF,TGTGCCAGCAGTTTAATCGGGCTAGCGGGAGCGCAGTTCTTC
NA,TRBV7-9,NA,TRBJ1-4,CASSKGDASEKLFF,TGTGCCAGCAGCAAGGGGGACGCTTCTGAAAAACTGTTTTTT
NA,TRBV19,NA,TRBJ2-1,CASSIDPEWPPGSYNEQFF,TGTGCCAGTAGTATAGACCCCGAATGGCCCCCAGGGTCCTACAATGAGCAGTTCTTC
NA,TRBV13,NA,TRBJ1-5,CASSLRGGNQPQHF,TGTGCCAGCAGCTTACGGGGGGGTAATCAGCCCCAGCATTTT
NA,TRBV6-5,NA,TRBJ2-3,CASGDISRNTQYF,TGTGCCAGCGGGGACATAAGTCGCAATACGCAGTATTTT
once,TRBV29-1,TRBD1,TRBJ2-5,CSVVQGAGETQYF,TGCAGCGTTGTCCAGGGGGCGGGAGAGACCCAGTACTTC
once,TRBV19,NA,TRBJ2-7,CASGLYLVSEQYF,TGTGCCAGTGGTTTGTACTTGGTGTCCGAGCAGTACTTC
NA,TRBV28,NA,TRBJ2-5,CASSLDKGRETQYF,TGTGCCAGCAGTTTGGACAAAGGTCGGGAGACCCAGTACTTC
NA,TRBV7-9,NA,TRBJ2-7,CASSLGRGYYEQYF,TGTGCCAGCAGCTTAGGCCGGGGATACTACGAGCAGTACTTC
NA,TRBV5-1,TRBD1,TRBJ1-4,CASSLAGTGGEKLFF,TGCGCCAGCAGCTTGGCCGGGACAGGTGGTGAAAAACTGTTTTTT
NA,TRBV5-1,NA,TRBJ2-5,CASSFGQLKEIQYF,TGCGCCAGCAGCTTTGGACAGCTTAAAGAGATCCAGTACTTC
NA,TRBV4-1,NA,TRBJ2-7,CASSQDSQGTNYEQYF,TGCGCCAGCAGCCAAGATTCCCAGGGGACTAACTACGAGCAGTACTTC
NA,TRBV18,NA,TRBJ1-2,CASSPWEDGYTF,TGTGCCAGCTCACCGTGGGAGGACGGCTACACCTTC
NA,TRBV5-6,NA,TRBJ2-2,CASSSEDKPNTGELFF,TGTGCCAGCAGCTCCGAGGACAAGCCGAACACCGGGGAGCTGTTTTTT
NA,TRBV6-1,TRBD1,TRBJ1-2,CASSEGGQGAVGYTF,TGTGCCAGCAGTGAGGGTGGACAGGGGGCGGTTGGCTACACCTTC
once,TRBV5-1,TRBD1,TRBJ1-1,CASSSGTGGGALTEAFF,TGCGCCAGCAGCTCCGGGACAGGGGGCGGGGCGCTCACTGAAGCTTTCTTT
NA,TRBV15,NA,TRBJ2-7,CATSRAGTFEGYEQYF,TGTGCCACCAGCAGAGCCGGGACATTCGAAGGGTACGAGCAGTACTTC
NA,TRBV2,TRBD2,TRBJ2-1,CASTSGGGYNEQFF,TGTGCCAGCACCTCGGGGGGGGGATACAATGAGCAGTTCTTC
few,TRBV6-5,TRBD1,TRBJ1-5,CASTTQGKPQHF,TGTGCCAGCACTACACAGGGGAAGCCCCAGCATTTT
NA,TRBV7-8,NA,TRBJ2-7,CASSHQRPGGFPAFESYEQYF,TGTGCCAGCAGCCACCAGAGGCCCGGGGGATTCCCCGCTTTTGAGTCCTACGAGCAGTACTTC
once,TRBV12-5,NA,TRBJ2-5,CASGLTGETQYF,TGTGCTAGTGGTTTGACCGGAGAGACCCAGTACTTC
NA,TRBV2,NA,TRBJ1-3,CASSENGGAGNTIYF,TGTGCCAGCAGTGAAAATGGAGGGGCTGGAAACACCATATATTTT
NA,TRBV5-6,TRBD1,TRBJ1-5,CASSLARDRGYQPQHF,TGTGCCAGCAGCTTGGCCCGGGACAGGGGGTATCAGCCCCAGCATTTT
NA,TRBV5-5,NA,TRBJ2-3,CASSLIGELWRDTQYF,TGTGCCAGCAGCTTAATAGGCGAGCTCTGGAGGGATACGCAGTATTTT
few,TRBV3-1/TRBV3-2,NA,TRBJ1-5,CASSQGQFNQPQHF,TGTGCCAGCAGCCAAGGACAGTTCAATCAGCCCCAGCATTTT
NA,TRBV7-2,TRBD2,TRBJ2-3,CASSSYFSGGTTDTQYF,TGTGCCAGCAGCTCGTACTTTAGCGGGGGGACCACAGATACGCAGTATTTT
NA,TRBV7-8,NA,TRBJ1-6,CASSRAGAVYSPLHF,TGTGCCAGCAGCAGAGCAGGGGCGGTTTATTCACCCCTCCACTTT
NA,TRBV10-3,TRBD1,TRBJ2-7,CAIRGQGAGYEQYF,TGTGCCATCAGGGGACAGGGGGCGGGATACGAGCAGTACTTC
NA,TRBV25-1,TRBD2,TRBJ2-1,CASSVSGMRQFF,TGTGCCAGCAGTGTAAGCGGGATGAGGCAGTTCTTC
NA,TRBV4-2,NA,TRBJ2-7,CASSQDEGLRYEQYF,TGTGCCAGCAGCCAAGATGAGGGACTCCGATACGAGCAGTACTTC
NA,TRBV29-1,TRBD2,TRBJ2-5,CSLIRGGETQYF,TGCAGCTTAATTCGGGGGGGGGAGACCCAGTACTTC
few,TRBV4-2,TRBD1,TRBJ2-7,CASSPTMAGTGKAYEQYF,TGTGCCAGCAGCCCCACAATGGCCGGGACAGGGAAAGCCTACGAGCAGTACTTC
NA,TRBV18,TRBD1,TRBJ2-3,CASSPPKKKDRASDTQYF,TGTGCCAGCTCACCACCAAAAAAAAAGGACAGGGCGTCCGATACGCAGTATTTT